This T cell receptor beta chain was documented in a study of CD4 T cells in relation to SARS-CoV-2 and coronaviruses. Turning to the study itself: ViraFEST: roughly 10-day antigen culture of PBMCs, then TCR beta CDR3 sequencing. The HLA restriction of the shared crossreactive spike epitopes was mapped. Regarding the study as a whole: Around 62% of donors had memory CD4+ clonotypes crossrecognizing SARS-CoV-2 and common cold coronavirus spike. Each donor contributed either pre-pandemic or post-infection samples, not both.

CD4+ T cells from unexposed donors were obtained before the COVID-19 pandemic (2011-2018). The cells were cultured for under 13 days before CD4+ T cells were isolated. The repertoire was sequenced with immunoSEQ multiplex PCR; TCRdb's copy has only in-frame clones and lacks some. The data show 15,000 to 20,000 clones, around 67% seen once. In the case of this clone: Its antigen remains unknown.

Trimming took off 1 base at V and 7 bases at J, with 12 bases between the two ends. Germline CDR1 reads SGHKS; CDR2 reads YYEKEE (reference sequence). This CDR3 is built from 15 residues. The chain carries TRBV5-5 and TRBJ1-6; D gene uncertain. The sequencing sample was made of CD4+ T cells from PBMCs, cultured in vitro. The receptor was isolated from a human donor in good health. The CDR3: CASSLRTPGNSPLHF. In nucleotides, the CDR3 is TGTGCCAGCAGCTTGAGAACACCGGGCAATTCACCCCTCCACTTT.